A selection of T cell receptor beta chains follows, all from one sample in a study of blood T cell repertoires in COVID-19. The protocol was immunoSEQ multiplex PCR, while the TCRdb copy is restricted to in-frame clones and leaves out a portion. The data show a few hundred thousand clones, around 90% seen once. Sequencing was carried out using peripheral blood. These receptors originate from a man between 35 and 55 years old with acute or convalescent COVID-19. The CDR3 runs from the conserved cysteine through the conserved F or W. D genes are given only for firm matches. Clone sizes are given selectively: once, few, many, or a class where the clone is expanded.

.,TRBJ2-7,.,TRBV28,TGTGCCAGCACCCCAGGGATTTCCTACGAGCAGTACTTC,CASTPGISYEQYF
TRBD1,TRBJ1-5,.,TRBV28,TGTGCCAGCAGTTTGCGGACAGGGTCTAGCAATCAGCCCCAGCATTTT,CASSLRTGSSNQPQHF
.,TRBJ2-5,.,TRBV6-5,TGTGCCATCCAGCGGGAGAGGGGGCCAGAGACCCAGTACTTC,CAIQRERGPETQYF
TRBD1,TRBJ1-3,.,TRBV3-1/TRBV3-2,TGTGCCAGCAGCCAACCCAGGACAGGAGGAAACACCATATATTTT,CASSQPRTGGNTIYF
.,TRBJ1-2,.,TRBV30,TGTGCCTGGAGTCCAAACGGGGGCTACACCTTC,CAWSPNGGYTF
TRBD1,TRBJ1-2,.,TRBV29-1,TGCAGCGTTGAAGGACAGGGATCCCGTGTGGGCTACACCTTC,CSVEGQGSRVGYTF
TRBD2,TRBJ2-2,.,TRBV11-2,TGTGCCAGCAGCCGACTAGCGGGAGACACCGGGGAGCTGTTTTTT,CASSRLAGDTGELFF
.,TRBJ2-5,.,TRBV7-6,TGTGCCAGCAGCCCCGACCGGAGAGGGACCCAGTACTTC,CASSPDRRGTQYF
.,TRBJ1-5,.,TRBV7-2,TGTGCCAGCAGTCCCGGGGGAGGCAATCAGCCCCAGCATTTT,CASSPGGGNQPQHF
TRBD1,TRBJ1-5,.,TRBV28,TGTGCCAGCAGTTTATCCCTAATGGGGACAGGGGGCTGGAGACGGCCCCAGCATTTT,CASSLSLMGTGGWRRPQHF
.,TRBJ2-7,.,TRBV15,TGTGCCACGAACGACCGGGGCTACGAGCAGTACTTC,CATNDRGYEQYF
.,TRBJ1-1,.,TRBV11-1,TGTGCCAGCTCCGGACAGAACACTGAAGCTTTCTTT,CASSGQNTEAFF
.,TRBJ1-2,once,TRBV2,TGTGCCAGCAGTGAATTTCGCGGGGGCTTCCCCTATGGCTACACCTTC,CASSEFRGGFPYGYTF
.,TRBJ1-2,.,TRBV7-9,TGTGCCAGCAGCTTACCCGTTCCTTGGAGTGGCTACACCTTC,CASSLPVPWSGYTF
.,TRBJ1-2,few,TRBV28,TGTGCCAGCAGCCTGATCGGGGGGGCAGTCTCTGGCTACACCTTC,CASSLIGGAVSGYTF
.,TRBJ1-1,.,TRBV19,TGTGCCAGTAGCCCCACGGGCACTGAAGCTTTCTTT,CASSPTGTEAFF
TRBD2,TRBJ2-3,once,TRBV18,TGTGCCAGCTCACTCGGGACTAGCGGTAGCACAGATACGCAGTATTTT,CASSLGTSGSTDTQYF
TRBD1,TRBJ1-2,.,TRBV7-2,TGTGCCAGCAGCTACCTGACAGGGGGCTATGGCTACACCTTC,CASSYLTGGYGYTF
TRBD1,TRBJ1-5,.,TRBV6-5,TGTGCCAGCACCGGACAGGCTGGACAGCCCCAGCATTTT,CASTGQAGQPQHF
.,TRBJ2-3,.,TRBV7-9,TGTGCCAGCAGCTTTGTCGGTGGGGGCAGCGAAACTCCAACGCAGTATTTT,CASSFVGGGSETPTQYF
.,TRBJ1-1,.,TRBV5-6,TGTGCCAGCAGCTTGGGGGCAGGGGAAGCTTTCTTT,CASSLGAGEAFF
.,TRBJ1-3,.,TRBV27,TGTGCCAGCAGTTTACAGGGATATGGAAACACCATATATTTT,CASSLQGYGNTIYF
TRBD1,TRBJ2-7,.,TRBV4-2,TGTGCCAGCAGCCAGACAGGACAGGGACTCTACGAGCAGTACTTC,CASSQTGQGLYEQYF
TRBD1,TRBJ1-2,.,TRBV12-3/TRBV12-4,TGTGCCAGCACCATGGACAGGGGGAATGGCTACACCTTC,CASTMDRGNGYTF
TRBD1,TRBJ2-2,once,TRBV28,TGTGCCAGCAGGCTGGGGACAGGGAACACCGGGGAGCTGTTTTTT,CASRLGTGNTGELFF
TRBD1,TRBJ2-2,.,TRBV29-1,TGCAGCGTTACAGGGGGAAGCGGGGAGCTGTTTTTT,CSVTGGSGELFF
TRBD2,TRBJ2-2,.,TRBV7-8,TGTGCCAGCAGCTTTAGCGGGAGAGGCACCGGGGAGCTGTTTTTT,CASSFSGRGTGELFF
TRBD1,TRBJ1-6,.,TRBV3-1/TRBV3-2,TGTGCCAGCAGCGGACAGGGCTATAATTCACCCCTCCACTTT,CASSGQGYNSPLHF
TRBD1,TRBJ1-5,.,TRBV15,TGTGCCACCAGGAGACAGGGGGAACGTCAGCCCCAGCATTTT,CATRRQGERQPQHF
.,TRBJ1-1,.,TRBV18,TGTGCCAGCTCACCACGCGGGGCTGAGAACACTGAAGCTTTCTTT,CASSPRGAENTEAFF
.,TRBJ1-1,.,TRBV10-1,TGCGCCAGCAGTAGCAAGAACACTGAAGCTTTCTTT,CASSSKNTEAFF
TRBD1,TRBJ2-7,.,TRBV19,TGTGCCAGTAGTATAAGAGGGGGCAGATCCTACGAGCAGTACTTC,CASSIRGGRSYEQYF
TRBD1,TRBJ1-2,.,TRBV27,TGTGCCAGCAGTTACGGACAGGGCCCCTATGGCTACACCTTC,CASSYGQGPYGYTF
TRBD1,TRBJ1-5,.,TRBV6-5,TGTGCCAGCAGCACCCAGGGGGCGAGCAATCAGCCCCAGCATTTT,CASSTQGASNQPQHF
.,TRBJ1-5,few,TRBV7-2,TGTGCCAGCAGCTTAGGCGTAGGGAGGGTGGGTCAGCCCCAGCATTTT,CASSLGVGRVGQPQHF
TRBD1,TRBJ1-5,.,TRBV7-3,TGTGCCAGCAGCCCAATGACAGGGTTAGGACAGCCCCAGCATTTT,CASSPMTGLGQPQHF
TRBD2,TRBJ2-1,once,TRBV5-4,TGTGCCAGCAGCTTGGCTAGCGGACCGAACAATGAGCAGTTCTTC,CASSLASGPNNEQFF
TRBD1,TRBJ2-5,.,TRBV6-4,TGTGCCAGCAGTGACTCACAAAAGAGGACAGGGGATGACGAGACCCAGTACTTC,CASSDSQKRTGDDETQYF
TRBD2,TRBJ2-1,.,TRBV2,TGTGCCAGTGTCCTTTCTAGCGGGAGGATGTATGAGCAGTTCTTC,CASVLSSGRMYEQFF
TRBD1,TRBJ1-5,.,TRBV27,TGTGCCAGCAGTTTATACAGGGGGCGAAACCAGCCCCAGCATTTT,CASSLYRGRNQPQHF
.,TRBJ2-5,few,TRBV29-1,TGCAGCGTTCAGGGGCCCCGGGGAGTGGAGACCCAGTACTTC,CSVQGPRGVETQYF
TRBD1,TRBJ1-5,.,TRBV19,TGTGCCAGTAGTATCTCAGGGGGTCAGCCCCAGCATTTT,CASSISGGQPQHF
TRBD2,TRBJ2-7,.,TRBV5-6,TGTGCCAGTAGTAGCGGGTTTTACGAGCAGTACTTC,CASSSGFYEQYF
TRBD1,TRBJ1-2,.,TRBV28,TGTGCCAGCAGTCCTTACAGGGGGCTTGACTATGGCTACACCTTC,CASSPYRGLDYGYTF
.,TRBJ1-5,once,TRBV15,TGTGCCACCACCCCAGGGGATGGCAATCAGCCCCAGCATTTT,CATTPGDGNQPQHF
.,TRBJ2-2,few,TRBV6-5,TGTGCCAGCAGTTACCCCTCGGCCGGGGAGCTGTTTTTT,CASSYPSAGELFF
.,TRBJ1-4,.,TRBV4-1,TGCGCCAGCAGCCCATCATCTGGTTTGAGTGAAAAACTGTTTTTT,CASSPSSGLSEKLFF
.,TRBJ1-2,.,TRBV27,TGTGCCAGCAGTTTAAGGTTTTCGGGGGGTCAATATGGCTACACCTTC,CASSLRFSGGQYGYTF
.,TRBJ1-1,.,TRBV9,TGTGCCAGCAGCCCAAGGACAGTGAGCCATGAAGCTTTCTTT,CASSPRTVSHEAFF
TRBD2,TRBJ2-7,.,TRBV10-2,TGCGCCAGCAGGGAAACTAGCGGAACCTACTACGAGCAGTACTTC,CASRETSGTYYEQYF
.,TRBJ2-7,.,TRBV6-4,TGTGCCAGCAGTGACTCGAGTCAAGGAGGCTGCGAGCAGTACTTC,CASSDSSQGGCEQYF
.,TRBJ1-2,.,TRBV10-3,TGTGCCATCAGTGAGTCGTTCAGGCCGTCATCTGGCTACACCTTC,CAISESFRPSSGYTF
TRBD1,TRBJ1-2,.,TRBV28,TGTGCCAGCAGTATGGACAGGGGTAATGGCTACACCTTC,CASSMDRGNGYTF
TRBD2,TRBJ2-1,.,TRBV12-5,TGTGCTAGTGGTTTGGTTCTAGCGGGACCCACCCCCAATGAGCAGTTCTTC,CASGLVLAGPTPNEQFF
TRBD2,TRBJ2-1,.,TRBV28,TGTGCCAGCAGTTTAGCGGGAGAAAACAATGAGCAGTTCTTC,CASSLAGENNEQFF